This TCR beta chain was profiled in a study of blood T cell repertoires in COVID-19. The authors' processing: Estimates of nucleated cell counts were drawn from the amplification of reference gene primers. Measured with immunoSEQ multiplex PCR; TCRdb has only the in-frame clones, and not every one. The V and J calls and clone size are taken from that table; D and trimming were inferred from the DNA. The sample gives 300,000 to 400,000 clones, 85% to 90% of which show up once; approximately 1% is in the top ten. Trimming stripped 5 bases from V and 4 bases from J, with 17 bases between. Germline V CDR1 and CDR2: KGHDR, SFDVKD. The CDR3 covers 16 residues.

The chain couples TRBV24-1 to TRBJ2-1; no definite D call. Sequencing was performed on PBMCs or T cells enriched from blood (not recorded which). This clonotype originated in a man younger than 35 who had recovered from COVID-19. CDR3 protein: CATSGADRLGYNEQFF. The CDR3 DNA is TGTGCCACCAGTGGGGCCGACCGGCTGGGTTACAATGAGCAGTTCTTC.